This TCR beta chain was recovered during a study of CD8 T cells in Susac syndrome. Whole-study findings and limits: The Susac syndrome CD4+ T cell repertoires displayed no clonal expansion. The TCR sequencing and HLA analysis in the study involved a relatively small number of individuals, as the study acknowledged.

About this clonotype itself: Its target is not known.

RNA amounts of about 0.45 to 1 ug underwent reverse transcription with random hexamers. One entry per CDR3 protein results from TCRdb running MiXCR on the immunoSEQ multiplex PCR reads. The sample holds fewer than 200,000 distinct CDR3 sequences, 90% to 95% seen once. The T cells that were sequenced for TCR beta were CD8+ and CD4+ cells from blood. Trimming pared 7 bases from V and 4 bases from J, leaving 11 bases between. The CDR3 consists of 13 residues. Germline V gene data show CDR1 as KGHSH and CDR2 as LQKENI. The rearrangement uses TRBV18 and TRBJ2-1, with D perhaps TRBD1 (5 bases). Input material: CD4+ T cells from PBMCs. The sequence derives from a human donor with Susac syndrome. The CDR3 DNA reads as TGTGCCAGCTGGACAACGTCTTACAATGAGCAGTTCTTC. As protein: CASWTTSYNEQFF.